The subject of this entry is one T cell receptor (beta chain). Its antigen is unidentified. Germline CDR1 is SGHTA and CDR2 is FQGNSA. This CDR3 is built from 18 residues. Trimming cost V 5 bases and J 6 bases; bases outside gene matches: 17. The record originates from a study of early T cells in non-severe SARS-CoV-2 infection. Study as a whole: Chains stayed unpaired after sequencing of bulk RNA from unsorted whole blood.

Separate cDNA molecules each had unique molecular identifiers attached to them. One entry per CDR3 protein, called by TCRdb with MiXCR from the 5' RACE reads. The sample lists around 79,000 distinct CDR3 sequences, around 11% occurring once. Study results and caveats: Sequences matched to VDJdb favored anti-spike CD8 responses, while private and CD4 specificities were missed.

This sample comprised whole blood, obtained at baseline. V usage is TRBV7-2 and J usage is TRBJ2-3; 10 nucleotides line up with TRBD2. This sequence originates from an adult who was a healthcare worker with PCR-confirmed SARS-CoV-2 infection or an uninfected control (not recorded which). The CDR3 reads CASSPNSRASGGWDTQYF. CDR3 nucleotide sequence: TGTGCCAGCAGCCCAAACTCGAGGGCTAGCGGGGGATGGGATACGCAGTATTTT.